The 20 T cell receptor beta chains below were found in one sample sequenced in a study of cytomegalovirus exposure and HLA in healthy donors. The PCR was carried out with 60 Vbeta primers and 13 Jbeta primers. Generated by immunoSEQ multiplex PCR, the TCRdb table keeps only in-frame clones and is missing some. Of about 130,000 clones listed, roughly 88% are singletons. The sample taken for sequencing was PBMCs. The receptor source for this set is a boy aged 10-17 years in good health and CMV-seronegative.

The gene calls are TRBV19 and TRBJ1-5; 7 nucleotides line up with TRBD1. The J segment lost 5 bases and the V segment lost 0 bases, leaving 10 bases of the junction unmatched. Germline-derived CDR1 and CDR2 are LNHDA and SQIVND (reference sequence). The CDR3 is 17 amino acids. CDR3 residues: CASSIDREQGIYQPQHF. The DNA of the CDR3 is TGTGCCAGTAGTATAGATCGGGAACAGGGGATTTATCAGCCCCAGCATTTT.

The rearrangement joins TRBV7-8 to TRBJ2-7; the match to TRBD2 covers 8 bases. The CDR3 totals 15 residues. Trimming at V came to 3 bases and at J to 0 bases, leaving 4 bases not matched to a gene. In germline, CDR1 is SGHVS, CDR2 FQNEAQ. The DNA for the CDR3 is TGTGCCAGCAGCTTTAGCGGGGTCGGCTCCTACGAGCAGTACTTC. This translates into CASSFSGVGSYEQYF.

The rearrangement joins TRBV7-3 to TRBJ2-3; D ambiguous. The germline gives CDR1 SGHTA, CDR2 FQGTGA. Trimming removed 5 bases at V and 0 bases at J, with 12 bases between. The CDR3 consists of 15 residues. The CDR3 coding sequence is TGTGCCAGCAGCATCTCTAGGATAAGCACAGATACGCAGTATTTT. Protein: CASSISRISTDTQYF.

The genes are TRBV30 and TRBJ1-2; a weak D match, TRBD1 (6 bases). Germline V gives CDR1 GTSNPN, CDR2 SVGIG (reference sequence). The V end was cut by 3 bases, the J end by 0 bases, with 14 bases between. The CDR3 has 15 residues. CDR3 DNA sequence: TGTGCCTGGAGCAGCGGACAGAGATCTAACTATGGCTACACCTTC. Protein: CAWSSGQRSNYGYTF. The entire variable domain, with the rest obtained from reference TRBV30 and TRBJ1-2, is as follows: SQTIHQWPATLVQPVGSPLSLECTVEGTSNPNLYWYRQAAGRGLQLLFYSVGIGQISSEVPQNLSASRPQDRQFILSSKKLLLSDSGFYLCAWSSGQRSNYGYTFGSGTRLTVV.

The rearrangement uses TRBV4-3 and TRBJ2-1; D perhaps matches TRBD2 (6 bases). Germline V gives CDR1 LGHNA, CDR2 YSLEER. Trimming pared 0 bases from V and 7 bases from J, leaving 13 bases between. The CDR3 has 15 amino acids. CDR3 sequence reads: CASSQDDTSPNEQFF. The CDR3 DNA reads TGCGCCAGCAGCCAAGATGATACTAGCCCTAATGAGCAGTTCTTC.

The chain combines TRBV5-6 with TRBJ1-3, with 8 bases aligning to TRBD1. This CDR3 contains 17 residues. V was clipped by 1 base and J by 6 bases; unmatched bases: 12. In germline, CDR1 is SGHDT, CDR2 YYEEEE. The CDR3 loop reads CASSLNHRQGFVNTIYF. As DNA, the CDR3 is TGTGCCAGCAGCTTGAACCACAGACAGGGGTTTGTAAACACCATATATTTT.

The CDR3 region has the DNA TGCGCCAGCAGCCAAGTCGGCAGGGGGCAAGATCAGCCCCAGCATTTT. Translated: CASSQVGRGQDQPQHF. The gene calls are TRBV4-1 and TRBJ1-5; TRBD1 agrees at 8 bases. J gave up 5 bases and V 1 base, and 7 bases lay outside the gene matches. This CDR3 region has 16 residues. Germline CDR1 is MGHRA and CDR2 is YSYEKL.

The V call is TRBV18, the J call TRBJ1-2, with a weak D call TRBD1 (5 bases). The germline V and J ends were trimmed by 1 base and 0 bases, with 15 bases remaining between them. Germline-derived CDR1 and CDR2 are KGHSH and LQKENI. CDR3 length: 17 amino acids. This CDR3 reads CASSPQGPASTNYGYTF. As DNA, the CDR3 is TGTGCCAGCTCACCACAGGGGCCTGCGTCAACTAACTATGGCTACACCTTC.

V is TRBV15 and J is TRBJ2-3; TRBD2 aligns across 8 bases. Germline V lookup: CDR1 LNHNV, CDR2 YYDKDF (reference sequence). There are 16 residues in the CDR3. V gave up 3 bases and J gave up 2 bases; unmatched junction bases: 7. CDR3 sequence (DNA): TGTGCCACCAGCAGGCGCGGGGGGCTGACCACAGATACGCAGTATTTT. Translated: CATSRRGGLTTDTQYF.

The chain joins TRBV6-4 to TRBJ1-1, with 8 positions matching TRBD1. Germline V gives CDR1 MRHNA, CDR2 SNTAGT. This CDR3 region has 15 residues. After removal of 1 base from V and 3 bases from J, the junction contained 4 bases not matched to a gene. CDR3 loop: CASSDWTGWDTEAFF. For the CDR3, the DNA is TGTGCCAGCAGTGACTGGACAGGGTGGGACACTGAAGCTTTCTTT.

The chain links TRBV9 to TRBJ1-2; D is unresolved. The V end was cut by 4 bases, the J end by 4 bases, with 8 bases between. Looked up from germline, CDR1 is SGDLS and CDR2 is YYNGEE. This CDR3 has 12 amino acids. CDR3 region: CASSTGAYGYTF. The CDR3 nucleotides read TGTGCCAGCAGCACCGGAGCCTATGGCTACACCTTC.

The chain is built from TRBV6-6 and TRBJ2-1; perhaps TRBD2 as D (6 bases). The CDR3 has 13 amino acids. The V gene lost 6 bases and the J gene lost 2 bases, with 8 bases spanning the gap. CDR1 MNHNY and CDR2 SVGAGI come from the germline V gene (reference sequence). The CDR3 DNA reads TGTGCCAGCAGCGGGGAGGCCTACAATGAGCAGTTCTTC. This translates into CASSGEAYNEQFF.

This clone turned up a few times. The chain joins TRBV5-4 to TRBJ1-4; no clear D gene. Germline CDR1 reads SGHNT; CDR2 reads YYREEE (reference sequence). CDR3 length: 14 residues. V was pared by 2 bases and J by 8 bases, with 13 bases between. DNA for the CDR3: TGTGCCAGCAGCTTACAGAGCCCAGGCGAAAAACTGTTTTTT. Translating gives CASSLQSPGEKLFF.

V and J are TRBV6-5 and TRBJ1-2; a weak D match, TRBD1 (6 bases). The CDR3 runs to 13 residues. With 5 bases removed from V and 6 bases from J, the gap between germline ends came to 13 bases. Germline V gene data show CDR1 as MNHEY and CDR2 as SVGAGI. The CDR3 region is CASSPRGRDGYTF. In nucleotides, the CDR3 is TGTGCCAGCAGTCCAAGGGGGAGGGATGGCTACACCTTC.

The J gene is TRBJ1-3, the V gene TRBV18; D gene unclear. This CDR3 is 16 amino acids long. V lost 2 bases and J lost 0, with 11 bases in between. The germline CDR1 and CDR2 sequences are KGHSH and LQKENI. In DNA, the CDR3 is TGTGCCAGCTCACCAAGCCCGGTCGTCTCTGGAAACACCATATATTTT. The encoded protein is CASSPSPVVSGNTIYF.

CDR3 residues: CASSEPYTEAFF. In nucleotides, the CDR3 is TGTGCCAGCAGCGAGCCCTACACTGAAGCTTTCTTT. The chain joins TRBV5-5 to TRBJ1-1; D not resolved. The CDR3 is 12 amino acids. The germline V gene encodes CDR1 SGHKS and CDR2 YYEKEE (reference sequence). Deletions cut 4 bases from V and 3 bases from J, with 7 bases between.

V usage is TRBV7-2 and J usage is TRBJ1-1; TRBD1 is a possible D gene (5 bases). Germline CDR1 and CDR2: SGHTA and FQGNSA. This CDR3 has 15 amino acids. Trimming pared 0 bases from V and 3 bases from J, leaving 11 bases between. The CDR3 DNA sequence: TGTGCCAGCAGCTTAGCGCCGCAGGGCCACACTGAAGCTTTCTTT. Encoded protein: CASSLAPQGHTEAFF.

This clone was seen a single time. V is TRBV7-9 and J is TRBJ2-7; 7 nucleotides align to TRBD2. In germline, CDR1 is SEHNR, CDR2 FQNEAQ (reference sequence). J was trimmed by 2 bases and V by 4 bases; bases with no gene match: 14. This CDR3 is 17 amino acids long. The CDR3 region is CASSSTWEGAFAYEQYF. CDR3 in DNA: TGTGCCAGCAGCTCCACATGGGAGGGAGCATTCGCCTACGAGCAGTACTTC.

The V and J genes are TRBV19 and TRBJ1-5, with 7 bases identical to TRBD1. The CDR3 is made up of 15 amino acids. The trim removed 7 bases at V and 6 bases at J, leaving 12 bases unmatched. Germline CDR1 and CDR2: LNHDA and SQIVND (reference sequence). DNA for the CDR3: TGTGCCAGTACCCCGATGGTGTCAGGGGGTCAGCCCCAGCATTTT. Translating gives CASTPMVSGGQPQHF.

The CDR3 nucleotides read TGCGCCAGCAGAGGAACGCGGGGCACAGATACGCAGTATTTT. Translation gives CASRGTRGTDTQYF. V gene TRBV5-1 combines with J gene TRBJ2-3, with D perhaps TRBD2 (5 bases). With 5 bases removed from V and 1 base from J, the gap between germline ends came to 11 bases. The CDR3 runs 14 residues. In germline, CDR1 is SGHRS, CDR2 YFSETQ.